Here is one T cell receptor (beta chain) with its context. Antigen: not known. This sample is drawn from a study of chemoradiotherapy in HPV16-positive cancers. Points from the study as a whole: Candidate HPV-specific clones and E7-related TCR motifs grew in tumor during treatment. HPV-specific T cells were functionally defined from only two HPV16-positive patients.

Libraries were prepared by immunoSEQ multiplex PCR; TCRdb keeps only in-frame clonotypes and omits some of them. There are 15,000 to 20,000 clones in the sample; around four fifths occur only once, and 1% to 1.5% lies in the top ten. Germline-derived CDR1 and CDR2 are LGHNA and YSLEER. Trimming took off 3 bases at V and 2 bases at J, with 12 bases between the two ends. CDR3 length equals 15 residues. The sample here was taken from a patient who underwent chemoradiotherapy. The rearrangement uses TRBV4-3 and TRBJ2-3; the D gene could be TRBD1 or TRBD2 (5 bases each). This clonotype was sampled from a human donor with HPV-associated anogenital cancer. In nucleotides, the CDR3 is TGCGCCAGCAGCCAGTTATGGGGGAACACAGATACGCAGTATTTT. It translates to CASSQLWGNTDTQYF.